This passage covers 23 T cell receptor beta chains from one sample sequenced in a study of cytomegalovirus exposure and HLA in healthy donors. TCRdb's table, derived via immunoSEQ multiplex PCR, lists solely in-frame clones and lacks some. The sample carries tens of thousands of clones, about 88% recorded once. The sequencing sample was made of PBMCs. These receptors all come from a woman in her 30s in good health and CMV-seronegative.

This chain uses TRBV4-3 with TRBJ1-2; a possible D gene is TRBD1 (5 bases). The CDR3 runs 13 residues. The germline V and J ends were trimmed by 0 bases and 5 bases, with 7 bases remaining between them. Germline V gives CDR1 LGHNA, CDR2 YSLEER. The CDR3 DNA reads as TGCGCCAGCAGCCAAGATGGGGCTTATGGCTACACCTTC. Translation gives CASSQDGAYGYTF.

The rearrangement links TRBV29-1 to TRBJ1-2; 11 bases are shared with TRBD1. V gave up 7 bases and J gave up 3 bases; unmatched junction bases: 4. CDR1 and CDR2 (germline): SQVTM, ANQGSEA. This CDR3 spans 13 amino acids. DNA for the CDR3: TGCAGCGGCCGGGGACAGGGGGACTATGGCTACACCTTC. This sequence encodes CSGRGQGDYGYTF.

The chain employs TRBV30 and TRBJ1-1, with D unclear. V was pared by 0 bases and J by 4 bases, with 9 bases between. The length of the CDR3 is 13 residues. Germline values: CDR1 GTSNPN, CDR2 SVGIG (reference sequence). CDR3 protein: CAWSVSLATEAFF. Here the CDR3 DNA reads TGTGCCTGGAGTGTAAGTCTAGCCACTGAAGCTTTCTTT. Combining the CDR3 with reference TRBV30 and TRBJ1-1 gives the whole variable domain SQTIHQWPATLVQPVGSPLSLECTVEGTSNPNLYWYRQAAGRGLQLLFYSVGIGQISSEVPQNLSASRPQDRQFILSSKKLLLSDSGFYLCAWSVSLATEAFFGQGTRLTVV.

The chain couples TRBV5-5 to TRBJ2-5, with D maybe TRBD1 (6 bases). CDR3 length: 13 residues. V was cut by 4 bases and J by 4 bases, with 11 bases left in between. Germline V gene sequence: CDR1 SGHKS, CDR2 YYEKEE (reference sequence). The chain's CDR3 is CASSSGTPETQYF. DNA for the CDR3: TGTGCCAGCAGCAGTGGGACACCAGAGACCCAGTACTTC.

The V and J genes are TRBV27 and TRBJ2-3; 11 bases match TRBD2. The trim removed 5 bases at V and 3 bases at J, leaving 10 bases unmatched. CDR3 size: 17 residues. CDR1 and CDR2 from the germline V gene are MNHEY and SMNVEV (reference sequence). As DNA, the CDR3 is TGTGCCAGCAGTGTTAGCGGGAGGGCCGTTGGGACAGATACGCAGTATTTT. Residues: CASSVSGRAVGTDTQYF.

The rearrangement uses TRBV4-3 and TRBJ2-3; D remains ambiguous. Germline V gene data show CDR1 as LGHNA and CDR2 as YSLEER. The CDR3 covers 14 residues. V was pared by 1 base and J by 0 bases, with 5 bases between. The DNA of the CDR3 is TGCGCCAGCAGCCAAGCGGGTAGCACAGATACGCAGTATTTT. Its translation: CASSQAGSTDTQYF.

This chain links TRBV21-1 with TRBJ1-1. TRBV21-1 is reported as a pseudogene. The CDR3 totals 13 residues. CDR3 protein: CARNGEGGTEAFF. The CDR3 nucleotides read TGTGCCCGCAACGGGGAGGGTGGGACTGAAGCTTTCTTT.

The CDR3 region is CASSLGWSPYEQYF. The CDR3 bases are TGCGCCAGCAGCTTGGGGTGGAGCCCCTACGAGCAGTACTTC. The V gene is TRBV5-1, the J gene TRBJ2-7; D is unclear. The germline CDR1 and CDR2 sequences are SGHRS and YFSETQ. V gave up 0 bases and J gave up 2 bases, with 9 bases separating them. CDR3 length equals 14 residues.

This rearrangement joins TRBV9 to TRBJ2-5; unclear D gene. Germline CDR1 and CDR2: SGDLS and YYNGEE. This CDR3 has 14 amino acids. Trimming shortened V by 0 bases and J by 1 base, and 7 bases separated the two germline ends. This chain's CDR3 is CASSVGGFQETQYF. CDR3 DNA: TGTGCCAGCAGCGTAGGCGGATTCCAAGAGACCCAGTACTTC.

J is TRBJ2-2 and V is TRBV2, with TRBD2 matching over 14 bases. Trimming removed 4 bases from V and 6 bases from J; junction bases left unmatched: 13. CDR3 length: 19 amino acids. Germline V CDR1 and CDR2: SNHLY, FYNNEI. CDR3 residues: CASSAASTSGRALAGELFF. The DNA of the CDR3 is TGTGCCAGCAGTGCCGCTTCGACTAGCGGGAGGGCCTTGGCCGGGGAGCTGTTTTTT.

CDR3 amino acids: CASSYRSWGVSFEYF. The CDR3 coding sequence is TGTGCCAGCAGTTACCGCTCTTGGGGGGTGAGTTTTGAGTACTTC. The chain employs TRBV6-5 and TRBJ2-7, with D perhaps TRBD2 (6 bases). Trimming shortened V by 2 bases and J by 11 bases, and 22 bases separated the two germline ends. Germline V lookup: CDR1 MNHEY, CDR2 SVGAGI. The length of the CDR3 is 15 residues.

This clone was seen just once. V and J are TRBV6-6 and TRBJ2-1; 9 nucleotides line up with TRBD2. Germline CDR1 MNHNY, CDR2 SVGAGI (reference sequence). The CDR3 is made up of 15 amino acids. Germline trimming cut 4 bases from V and 7 bases from J; bases unmatched to any gene: 8. CDR3 bases: TGTGCCAGCAGTTTACCGGGACTAGCAGGAAATGAGCAGTTCTTC. This translates into CASSLPGLAGNEQFF.

The chain uses TRBV9 and TRBJ2-7; D might be TRBD1 (5 bases). Germline assignment: CDR1 SGDLS and CDR2 YYNGEE. The CDR3 runs to 12 residues. V was shortened by 0 bases and J by 5 bases, with 6 bases between the two germline ends. This CDR3 reads CASSVGGHEQYF. CDR3 nucleotides: TGTGCCAGCAGCGTAGGGGGCCACGAGCAGTACTTC.

The CDR3 nucleotides read TGTGCCAGCAGCCCGCATGGGCCCTCCTACAATGAGCAGTTCTTC. It codes for CASSPHGPSYNEQFF. The chain employs TRBV5-4 and TRBJ2-1; D not resolved. Trimming cost V 4 bases and J 0 bases, with 11 bases left between them. CDR1 SGHNT and CDR2 YYREEE come from the germline V gene (reference sequence). The CDR3 extends over 15 amino acids.

J is TRBJ1-3 and V is TRBV14, with D perhaps matching TRBD1 (6 bases). The CDR3 has 16 residues. Germline-derived CDR1 and CDR2 are SGHDN and FVKESK. V was trimmed by 2 bases and J by 3 bases, leaving 14 bases between them. The CDR3 protein is CASSQLWGRGGNTIYF. The CDR3 DNA reads TGTGCCAGCAGCCAATTGTGGGGGCGAGGTGGAAACACCATATATTTT.

The J gene is TRBJ2-1, the V gene TRBV7-2, with TRBD2 as a possible D gene (5 bases). The CDR3 extends over 14 amino acids. The V end was cut by 5 bases, the J end by 5 bases, with 13 bases between. CDR1 and CDR2 from the germline V gene are SGHTA and FQGNSA. The CDR3 region has the DNA TGTGCCAGCAGCGGGCGGGTTATCAACAATGAGCAGTTCTTC. It codes for CASSGRVINNEQFF.

The chain recombines TRBV14 with TRBJ2-5, with TRBD2 matching over 7 bases. V shed 4 bases and J 3 bases; nucleotides not matched to a gene: 11. Germline V CDR1 and CDR2: SGHDN, FVKESK. The CDR3 runs to 16 residues. CDR3 region: CASSRTNVAGEETQYF. The CDR3, as DNA: TGTGCCAGCAGCCGTACTAATGTAGCGGGCGAAGAGACCCAGTACTTC.

The V and J genes are TRBV28 and TRBJ1-2, with D tentatively TRBD1 (6 bases). From germline, CDR1 is MDHEN and CDR2 SYDVKM. There are 13 residues in the CDR3. V shed 5 bases and J shed 5 bases, with 12 bases lying between them. CDR3 coding DNA: TGTGCCAGCAGTCCAGGGGACCTATATGGCTACACCTTC. Its protein is CASSPGDLYGYTF.

The chain recombines TRBV29-1 with TRBJ2-7, with 14 bases that match TRBD2. CDR3 length equals 16 residues. Per the germline V gene, CDR1 is SQVTM and CDR2 is ANQGSEA. V was pared by 7 bases and J by 5 bases, with 13 bases of the junction left unmatched. The CDR3 loop is CSAGLAGGPVPDEQYF. The CDR3 DNA sequence: TGCAGCGCCGGACTAGCGGGAGGCCCGGTCCCGGACGAGCAGTACTTC.

This chain uses TRBV4-1 with TRBJ1-5; D remains unclear. There are 15 residues in the CDR3. Trimming removed 0 bases at V and 6 bases at J, with 12 bases between. Germline-derived CDR1 and CDR2 are MGHRA and YSYEKL. CDR3 nucleotide sequence: TGCGCCAGCAGCCAAGAGTCGCAGGCCCTTCAGCCCCAGCATTTT. It encodes CASSQESQALQPQHF.

This clone was detected once. The chain combines TRBV9 with TRBJ2-7; the D gene is possibly TRBD2 (7 bases). The germline V gene has CDR1 SGDLS and CDR2 YYNGEE. This CDR3 contains 19 residues. Deletions cut 0 bases from V and 5 bases from J, with 27 bases between. In nucleotides, the CDR3 is TGTGCCAGCAGCGTAGCTTTGCATCGGGGGGTTGTGGGACACCACGAGCAGTACTTC. It translates to CASSVALHRGVVGHHEQYF.

The rearrangement links TRBV21-1 to TRBJ2-3; TRBD1, as called in the table, went unchecked against the DNA. TRBV21-1 is termed a pseudogene. There are 16 residues in the CDR3. CDR3 nucleotides: TGTGCCAGCAGCAAACCGGGCAGGGGATTAGGGGATACGCAGTATTTT. Translated: CASSKPGRGLGDTQYF.

The chain is built from TRBV9 and TRBJ1-2; tentative D call: TRBD1 (6 bases). The CDR3 consists of 14 residues. The V gene lost 0 bases and the J gene lost 5 bases, with 11 bases spanning the gap. The V gene's germline CDR1 is SGDLS and CDR2 YYNGEE. CDR3 residues: CASSVEGHGYGYTF. The CDR3 bases are TGTGCCAGCAGCGTAGAGGGACACGGGTATGGCTACACCTTC. Full variable domain (missing parts from reference TRBV9 and TRBJ1-2): DSGVTQTPKHLITATGQRVTLRCSPRSGDLSVYWYQQSLDQGLQFLIQYYNGEERAKGNILERFSAQQFPDLHSELNLSSLELGDSALYFCASSVEGHGYGYTFGSGTRLTVV.